The rows below give T cell receptor beta chains drawn from one sample of a study of technical replicates of blood from a few donors. Profiled with immunoSEQ multiplex PCR; TCRdb holds only in-frame clones, not every one. This sample has tens of thousands of clones, with 86% found just once. Sequencing was done on a sample of PBMCs. Source of these receptors: a human donor in good health. Some clones in this sample may be carry-over from other donors' samples. Each CDR3 is given with its conserved first and last residue. D genes are given only for firm matches. Rows give clone size only sometimes, using once, few, many, or a class for an expanded clone.

TRBV7-2	TRBJ2-1	NA	TRBD1	16	CASSLRWTGGGDEQFF	TGTGCCAGCAGCTTGAGATGGACAGGGGGCGGCGATGAGCAGTTCTTC
TRBV4-3	TRBJ2-3	once	NA	17	CASSHNPQGQPTDTQYF	TGCGCCAGCAGCCATAATCCCCAGGGGCAGCCCACAGATACGCAGTATTTT
TRBV12-5	TRBJ1-4	NA	NA	14	CASGTGTTNEKLFF	TGTGCTAGTGGGACAGGCACAACTAATGAAAAACTGTTTTTT
TRBV9	TRBJ2-7	NA	NA	15	CASRRRSSPFYEQYF	TGTGCCAGCAGACGGCGGAGCTCCCCATTTTACGAGCAGTACTTC
TRBV4-3	TRBJ2-7	NA	NA	14	CASSQETSSYEQYF	TGCGCCAGCAGCCAAGAAACTAGCTCCTACGAGCAGTACTTC
TRBV10-3	TRBJ1-2	NA	NA	10	CAISDRVFSF	TGTGCCATCAGTGACAGGGTCTTCTCCTTC
TRBV29-1	TRBJ2-1	NA	NA	16	CSVGSSLRVSNNEQFF	TGCAGCGTCGGATCGTCTTTGCGGGTCTCTAACAATGAGCAGTTCTTC
TRBV7-9	TRBJ1-4	few	NA	15	CASSLASVKYGKLFF	TGTGCCAGCAGCTTAGCGAGCGTGAAATACGGAAAACTGTTTTTT
TRBV5-1	TRBJ2-5	NA	NA	14	CASSSSSGGETQYF	TGCGCCAGCAGCTCCTCAAGCGGAGGAGAGACCCAGTACTTC
TRBV4-3	TRBJ2-2	NA	NA	12	CASSQDRWELFF	TGCGCCAGCAGCCAAGACCGTTGGGAGCTGTTTTTT